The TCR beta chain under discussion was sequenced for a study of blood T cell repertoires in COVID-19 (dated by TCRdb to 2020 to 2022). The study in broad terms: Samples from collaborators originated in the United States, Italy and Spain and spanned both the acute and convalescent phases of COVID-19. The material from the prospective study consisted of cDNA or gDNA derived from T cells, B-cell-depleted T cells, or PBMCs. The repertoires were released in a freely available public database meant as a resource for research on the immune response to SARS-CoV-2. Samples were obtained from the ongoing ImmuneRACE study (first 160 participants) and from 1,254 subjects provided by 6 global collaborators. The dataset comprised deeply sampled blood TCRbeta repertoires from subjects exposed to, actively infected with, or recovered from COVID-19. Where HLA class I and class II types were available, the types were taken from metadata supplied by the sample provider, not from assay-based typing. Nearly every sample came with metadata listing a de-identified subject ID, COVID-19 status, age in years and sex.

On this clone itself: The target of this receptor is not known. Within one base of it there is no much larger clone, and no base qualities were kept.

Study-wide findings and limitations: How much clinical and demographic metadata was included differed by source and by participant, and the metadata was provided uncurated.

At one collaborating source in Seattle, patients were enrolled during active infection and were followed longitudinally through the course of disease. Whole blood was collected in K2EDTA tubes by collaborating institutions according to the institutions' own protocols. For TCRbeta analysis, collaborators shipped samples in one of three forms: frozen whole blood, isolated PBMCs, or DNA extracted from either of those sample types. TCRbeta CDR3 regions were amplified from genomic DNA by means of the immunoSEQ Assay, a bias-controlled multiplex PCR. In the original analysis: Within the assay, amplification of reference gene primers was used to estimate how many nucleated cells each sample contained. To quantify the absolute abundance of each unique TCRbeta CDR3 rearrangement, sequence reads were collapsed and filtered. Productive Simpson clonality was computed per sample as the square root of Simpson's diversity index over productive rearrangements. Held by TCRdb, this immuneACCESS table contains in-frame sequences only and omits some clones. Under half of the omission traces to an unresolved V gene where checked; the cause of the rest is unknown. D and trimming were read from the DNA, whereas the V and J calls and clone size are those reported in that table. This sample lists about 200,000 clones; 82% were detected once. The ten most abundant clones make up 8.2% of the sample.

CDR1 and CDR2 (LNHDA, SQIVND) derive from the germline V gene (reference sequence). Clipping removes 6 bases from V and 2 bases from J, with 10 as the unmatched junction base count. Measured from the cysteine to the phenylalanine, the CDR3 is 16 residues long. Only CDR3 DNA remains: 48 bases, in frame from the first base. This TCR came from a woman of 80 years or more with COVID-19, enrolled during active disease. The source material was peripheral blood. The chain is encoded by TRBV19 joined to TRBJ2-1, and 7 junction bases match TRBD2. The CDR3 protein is CASRVGPRGAYNEQFF. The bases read TGTGCCAGTAGGGTCGGGCCCCGGGGGGCCTACAATGAGCAGTTCTTC.